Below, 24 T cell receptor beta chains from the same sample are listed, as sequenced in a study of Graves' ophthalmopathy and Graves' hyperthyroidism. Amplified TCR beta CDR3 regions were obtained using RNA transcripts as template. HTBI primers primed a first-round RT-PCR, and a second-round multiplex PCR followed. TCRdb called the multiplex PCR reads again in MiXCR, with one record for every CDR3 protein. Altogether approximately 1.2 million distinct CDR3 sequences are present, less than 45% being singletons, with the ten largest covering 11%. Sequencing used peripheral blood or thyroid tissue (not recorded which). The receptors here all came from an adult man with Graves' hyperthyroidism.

CDR3 bases: TGTGCCAGCAGTTTAGAGACGGCCGGGGAGCTGTTTTTT. Its translation: CASSLETAGELFF. The rearrangement links TRBV12-3 or TRBV12-4 to TRBJ2-2, with D unresolved. CDR3 length: 13 residues. Trimming stripped 1 base from V and 6 bases from J, with 6 bases between.

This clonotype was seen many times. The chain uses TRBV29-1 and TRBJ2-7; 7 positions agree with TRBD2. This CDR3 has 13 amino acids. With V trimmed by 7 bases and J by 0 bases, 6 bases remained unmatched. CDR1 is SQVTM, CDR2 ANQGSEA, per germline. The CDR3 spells CSGGGGSSYEQYF. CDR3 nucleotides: TGCAGCGGGGGGGGAGGGTCCTCCTACGAGCAGTACTTC.

CDR3 bases: TGTGCCAGCAGCTTGGGTGGGGCAGCGACTGAAGCTTTCTTT. It is translated as CASSLGGAATEAFF. The chain recombines TRBV7-3 with TRBJ1-1; a possible D gene is TRBD1 (5 bases). The CDR3 sequence is 14 residues long. Germline CDR1 is SGHTA and CDR2 is FQGTGA. Trimming stripped 3 bases from V and 5 bases from J, with 13 bases between.

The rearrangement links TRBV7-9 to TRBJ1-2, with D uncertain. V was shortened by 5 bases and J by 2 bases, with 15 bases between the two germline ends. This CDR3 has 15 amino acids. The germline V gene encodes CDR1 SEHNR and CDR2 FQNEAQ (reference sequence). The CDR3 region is CASSQASSRNYGYTF. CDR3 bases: TGTGCCAGCAGCCAAGCCTCGTCAAGAAACTATGGCTACACCTTC.

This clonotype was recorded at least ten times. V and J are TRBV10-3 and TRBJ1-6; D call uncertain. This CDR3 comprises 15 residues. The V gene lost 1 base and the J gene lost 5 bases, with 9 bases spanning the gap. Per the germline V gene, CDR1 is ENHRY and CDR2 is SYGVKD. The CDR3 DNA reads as TGTGCCATCAGTGAGTTCCAGATAGATAATTCACCCCTCCACTTT. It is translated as CAISEFQIDNSPLHF.

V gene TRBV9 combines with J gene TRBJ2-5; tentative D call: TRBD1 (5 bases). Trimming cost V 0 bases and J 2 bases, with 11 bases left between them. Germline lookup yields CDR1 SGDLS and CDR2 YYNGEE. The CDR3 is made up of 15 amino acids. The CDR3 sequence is CASSVEGSRQETQYF. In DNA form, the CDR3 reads TGTGCCAGCAGCGTAGAGGGGTCTAGGCAAGAGACCCAGTACTTC.

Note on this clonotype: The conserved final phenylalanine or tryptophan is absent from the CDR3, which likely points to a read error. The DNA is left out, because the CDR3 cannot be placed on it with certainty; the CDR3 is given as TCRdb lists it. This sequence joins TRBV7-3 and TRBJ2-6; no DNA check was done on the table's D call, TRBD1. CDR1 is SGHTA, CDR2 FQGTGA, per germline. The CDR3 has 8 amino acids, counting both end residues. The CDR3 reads CASSPRSQ.

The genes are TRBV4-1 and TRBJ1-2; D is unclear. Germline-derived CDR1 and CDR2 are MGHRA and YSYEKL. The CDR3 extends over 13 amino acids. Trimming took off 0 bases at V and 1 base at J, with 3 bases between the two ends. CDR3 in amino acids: CASSQDHNYGYTF. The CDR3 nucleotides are TGCGCCAGCAGCCAAGATCATAACTATGGCTACACCTTC.

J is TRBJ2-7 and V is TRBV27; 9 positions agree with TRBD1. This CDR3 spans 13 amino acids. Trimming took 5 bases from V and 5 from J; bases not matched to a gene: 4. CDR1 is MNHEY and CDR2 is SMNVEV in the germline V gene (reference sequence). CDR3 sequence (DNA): TGTGCCAGCAGTGGGGACAGGGTCCACGAGCAGTACTTC. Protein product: CASSGDRVHEQYF.

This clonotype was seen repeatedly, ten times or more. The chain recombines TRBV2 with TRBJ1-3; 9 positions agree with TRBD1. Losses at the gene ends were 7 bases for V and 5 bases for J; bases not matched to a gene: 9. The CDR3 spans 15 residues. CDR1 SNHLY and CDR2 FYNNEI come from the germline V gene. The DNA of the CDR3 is TGTGCCAGCATCCCCCAGGGACAGGGCAGAAACACCATATATTTT. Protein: CASIPQGQGRNTIYF.

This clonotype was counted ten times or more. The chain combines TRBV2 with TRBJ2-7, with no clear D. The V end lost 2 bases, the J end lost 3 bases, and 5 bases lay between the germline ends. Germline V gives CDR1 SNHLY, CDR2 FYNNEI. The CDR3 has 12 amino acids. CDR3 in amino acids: CASSELSYEQYF. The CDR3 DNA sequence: TGTGCCAGCAGTGAACTAAGCTACGAGCAGTACTTC. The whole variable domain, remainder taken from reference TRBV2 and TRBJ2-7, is EPEVTQTPSHQVTQMGQEVILRCVPISNHLYFYWYRQILGQKVEFLVSFYNNEISEKSEIFDDQFSVERPDGSNFTLKIRSTKLEDSAMYFCASSELSYEQYFGPGTRLTVT.

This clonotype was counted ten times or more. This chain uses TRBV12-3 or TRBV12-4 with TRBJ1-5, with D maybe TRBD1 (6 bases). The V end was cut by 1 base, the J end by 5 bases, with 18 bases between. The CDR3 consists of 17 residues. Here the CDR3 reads CASSLGGHLSADQPQHF. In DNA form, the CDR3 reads TGTGCCAGCAGTTTAGGGGGGCACCTTTCCGCCGATCAGCCCCAGCATTTT.

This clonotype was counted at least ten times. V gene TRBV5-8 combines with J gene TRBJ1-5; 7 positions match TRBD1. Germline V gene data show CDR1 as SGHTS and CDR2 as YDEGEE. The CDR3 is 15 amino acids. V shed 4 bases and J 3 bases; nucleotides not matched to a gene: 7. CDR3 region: CASSLEGAFNQPQHF. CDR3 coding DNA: TGTGCCAGCAGCCTGGAGGGGGCCTTCAATCAGCCCCAGCATTTT.

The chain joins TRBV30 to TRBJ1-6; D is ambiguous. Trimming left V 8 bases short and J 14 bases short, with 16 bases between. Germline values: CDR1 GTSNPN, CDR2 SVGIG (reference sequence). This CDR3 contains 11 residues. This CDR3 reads CARPGGKSLHF. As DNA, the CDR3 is TGTGCCCGGCCTGGAGGGAAGTCCCTCCACTTT.

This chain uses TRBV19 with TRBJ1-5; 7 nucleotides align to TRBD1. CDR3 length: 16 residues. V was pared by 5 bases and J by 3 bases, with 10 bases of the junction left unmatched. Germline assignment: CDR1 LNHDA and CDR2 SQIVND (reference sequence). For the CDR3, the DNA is TGTGCCAGTAGTCTCCAGCTTGACAGGGTCAATCAGCCCCAGCATTTT. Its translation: CASSLQLDRVNQPQHF. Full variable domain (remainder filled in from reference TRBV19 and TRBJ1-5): DGGITQSPKYLFRKEGQNVTLSCEQNLNHDAMYWYRQDPGQGLRLIYYSQIVNDFQKGDIAEGYSVSREKKESFPLTVTSAQKNPTAFYLCASSLQLDRVNQPQHFGDGTRLSIL.

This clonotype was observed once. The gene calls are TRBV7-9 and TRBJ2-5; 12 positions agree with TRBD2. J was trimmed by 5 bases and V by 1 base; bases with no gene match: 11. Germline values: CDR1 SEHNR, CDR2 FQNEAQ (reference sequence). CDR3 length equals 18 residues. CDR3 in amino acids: CASSLDLAGGPGQETQYF. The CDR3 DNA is TGTGCCAGCAGCTTAGACCTAGCGGGAGGGCCTGGTCAGGAGACCCAGTACTTC.

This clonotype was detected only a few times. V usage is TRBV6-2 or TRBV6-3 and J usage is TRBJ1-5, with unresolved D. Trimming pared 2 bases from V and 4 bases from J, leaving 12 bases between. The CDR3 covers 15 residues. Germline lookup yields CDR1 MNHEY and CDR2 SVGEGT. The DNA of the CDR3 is TGTGCCAGCAGTTACGATTTGGCAGCTAATCAGCCCCAGCATTTT. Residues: CASSYDLAANQPQHF.

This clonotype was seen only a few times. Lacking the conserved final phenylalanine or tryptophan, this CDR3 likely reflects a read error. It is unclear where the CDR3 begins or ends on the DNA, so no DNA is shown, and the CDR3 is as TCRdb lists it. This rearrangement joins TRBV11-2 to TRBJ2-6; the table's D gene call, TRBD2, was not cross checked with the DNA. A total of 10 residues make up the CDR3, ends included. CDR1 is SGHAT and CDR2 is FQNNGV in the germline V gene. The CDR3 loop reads CASSLVAGDT.

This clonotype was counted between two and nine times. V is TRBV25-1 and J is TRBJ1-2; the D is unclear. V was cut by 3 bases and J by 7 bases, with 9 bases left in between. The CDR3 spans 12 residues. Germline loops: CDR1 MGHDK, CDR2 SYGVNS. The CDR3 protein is CASSEGTAGYTF. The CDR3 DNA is TGTGCCAGCAGTGAGGGAACAGCTGGCTACACCTTC.

The CDR3: CSAKNQEDRTNTEAFF. The CDR3 region has the DNA TGCAGTGCTAAAAATCAAGAGGACAGGACCAACACTGAAGCTTTCTTT. The chain combines TRBV20-1 with TRBJ1-1; 7 bases map to TRBD1. This CDR3 is built from 16 residues. Germline loops: CDR1 DFQATT, CDR2 SNEGSKA (reference sequence). V lost 4 bases, J lost 2 bases, and 13 bases stayed unmatched.

CDR3: CASRPSGQKKSYEQYF. CDR3 DNA sequence: TGTGCCAGCAGACCTAGCGGGCAAAAAAAATCCTACGAGCAGTACTTC. V and J are TRBV25-1 and TRBJ2-7; 8 nucleotides align to TRBD2. Germline CDR1 reads MGHDK; CDR2 reads SYGVNS. There are 16 residues in the CDR3. J lost 1 base, V lost 6 bases, and 11 bases had no gene match.

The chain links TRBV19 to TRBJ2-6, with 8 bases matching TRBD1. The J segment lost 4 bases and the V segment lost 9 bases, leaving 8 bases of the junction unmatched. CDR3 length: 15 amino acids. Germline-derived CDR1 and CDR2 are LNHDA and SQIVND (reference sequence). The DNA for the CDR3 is TGTGCCAGCTCACCCACAGGGGGAGGGGCCAACGTCCTGACTTTC. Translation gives CASSPTGGGANVLTF.

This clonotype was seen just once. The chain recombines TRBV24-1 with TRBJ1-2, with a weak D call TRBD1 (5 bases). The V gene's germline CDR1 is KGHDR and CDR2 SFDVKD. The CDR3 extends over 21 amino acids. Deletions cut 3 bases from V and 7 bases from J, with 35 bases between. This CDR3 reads CATSDLGLIAINSVEHSGYTF. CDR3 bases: TGTGCCACCAGTGATCTGGGGCTGATTGCTATCAACAGCGTTGAGCACTCTGGCTACACCTTC.

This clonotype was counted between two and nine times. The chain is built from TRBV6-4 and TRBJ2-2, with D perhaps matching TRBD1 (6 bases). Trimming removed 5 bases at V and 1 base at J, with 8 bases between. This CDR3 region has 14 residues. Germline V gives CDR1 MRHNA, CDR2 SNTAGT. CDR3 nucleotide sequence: TGTGCCAGCAGTACAGGGTTGAACACCGGGGAGCTGTTTTTT. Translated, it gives CASSTGLNTGELFF.